The T cell receptor (beta chain) described here comes from a study of blood T cells in healthy people across ages. General study points: PBMCs that were unsorted prevented a conclusive naive versus antigen-experienced comparison.

Of note for this clonotype: Its antigen is unidentified. An end of the junction does not agree with germline; a read error may underlie this.

Together with a sample-barcoded 5' primer, a J-beta primer mix was included in a second PCR lasting roughly 6 to 12 cycles. Each single sample gave us at least 2.5 million CDR3-containing paired-end reads. Each CDR3 protein gets one entry after TCRdb re-called the 5' RACE reads with MiXCR. Seen here are 600,000 or so distinct CDR3 sequences, approximately 30% observed once, and the top ten hold less than 20%. CDR1 and CDR2 (germline): KGHDR, SFDVKD. The CDR3 has 15 amino acids. This sequence originates from a woman older than 75 in good health. This chain links TRBV24-1 with TRBJ2-2; possibly TRBD2 for D (5 bases). The specimen sequenced was blood. The CDR3 loop is CATSDPRANTGERFF. The CDR3 DNA is TGTGCCACCAGTGATCCGAGGGCGAACACCGGGGAGCGGTTTTTT.